Each of the 20 T cell receptor beta chains below was sequenced from the same sample in a study of T-cell reconstitution after alpha-beta-depleted transplantation in children. Preparation of the TCRbeta library was carried out with unique molecular identifiers. MiXCR, applied by TCRdb to the PCR reads, yields one record per CDR3 protein. The sample yields 450,000 to 700,000 distinct CDR3 sequences, about a quarter seen once. The sample consisted of PBMCs, taken before TCRalphabeta/CD19-depleted stem cell transplant. These receptors were obtained from a boy under two years old with Wiskott-Aldrich syndrome, due to receive a stem cell transplant.

The chain couples TRBV28 to TRBJ1-2; a weak D match, TRBD1 (5 bases). The CDR3 totals 15 residues. CDR1 is MDHEN and CDR2 is SYDVKM in the germline V gene. With 5 bases removed from V and 4 bases from J, the gap between germline ends came to 17 bases. For the CDR3, the DNA is TGTGCCAGCAGTCGACTTGGGACGGCGCCCTATGGCTACACCTTC. Its protein product is CASSRLGTAPYGYTF.

V gene TRBV20-1 combines with J gene TRBJ1-4; 7 positions match TRBD1. Losses at the gene ends were 2 bases for V and 0 bases for J; bases not matched to a gene: 18. CDR3 length: 20 residues. Germline loops: CDR1 DFQATT, CDR2 SNEGSKA (reference sequence). CDR3 nucleotides: TGCAGTGCTAGATCTCCTTCACAGGGGATCCTGCCTACAACTAATGAAAAACTGTTTTTT. This sequence encodes CSARSPSQGILPTTNEKLFF.

The chain is built from TRBV2 and TRBJ2-5; D is tentatively TRBD1 or TRBD2 (7 bases each). CDR1 and CDR2 from the germline V gene are SNHLY and FYNNEI. This CDR3 region has 14 residues. V was shortened by 8 bases and J by 2 bases, with 15 bases between the two germline ends. CDR3 residues: CASRYRGLQETQYF. The CDR3 DNA follows: TGTGCCAGCCGGTACAGGGGACTACAAGAGACCCAGTACTTC. The full variable domain, completed using reference TRBV2 and TRBJ2-5, is EPEVTQTPSHQVTQMGQEVILRCVPISNHLYFYWYRQILGQKVEFLVSFYNNEISEKSEIFDDQFSVERPDGSNFTLKIRSTKLEDSAMYFCASRYRGLQETQYFGPGTRLLVL.

This clonotype was detected a few times. V usage is TRBV10-3 and J usage is TRBJ2-1; 12 bases are a match to TRBD2. Germline V gene data show CDR1 as ENHRY and CDR2 as SYGVKD. The V gene end was trimmed by 4 bases and the J gene end by 5 bases; junction bases not matched to a gene: 0. The CDR3 sequence is 14 residues long. CDR3 region: CAISGLAGDNEQFF. The DNA for the CDR3 is TGTGCCATCAGTGGACTAGCGGGAGACAATGAGCAGTTCTTC.

This clonotype was picked up a small number of times. The J gene is TRBJ2-3, the V gene TRBV28; 10 positions agree with TRBD1. The trim removed 5 bases at V and 4 bases at J, leaving 6 bases unmatched. Germline CDR1 MDHEN, CDR2 SYDVKM. There are 15 residues in the CDR3. The CDR3 loop reads CASSPPGQGPDTQYF. The CDR3 DNA is TGTGCCAGCAGTCCGCCGGGACAGGGGCCAGATACGCAGTATTTT.

The chain couples TRBV30 to TRBJ1-5; the D gene is possibly TRBD1 (5 bases). Germline V gene sequence: CDR1 GTSNPN, CDR2 SVGIG (reference sequence). Trimming cost V 1 base and J 3 bases, with 13 bases left between them. This CDR3 region has 15 residues. The CDR3 DNA reads TGTGCCTGGAGTGCTGGGGGGACTATCAATCAGCCCCAGCATTTT. It translates to CAWSAGGTINQPQHF.

The J gene is TRBJ2-7, the V gene TRBV29-1; either TRBD1 or TRBD2 may supply D (5 bases each). CDR1 is SQVTM and CDR2 is ANQGSEA in the germline V gene. Trimming removed 4 bases at V and 2 bases at J, with 9 bases between. The CDR3 spans 12 residues. CDR3 residues: CSVARGAYEQYF. The CDR3 nucleotides read TGCAGCGTTGCTAGAGGGGCCTACGAGCAGTACTTC.

The V gene is TRBV7-9, the J gene TRBJ1-2, with unresolved D. Trimming removed 3 bases from V and 3 bases from J, with 8 bases in between. This CDR3 comprises 13 residues. The germline CDR1 and CDR2 sequences are SEHNR and FQNEAQ (reference sequence). CDR3 coding DNA: TGTGCCAGCAGCTTCGACGGCTACTATGGCTACACCTTC. Encoded protein: CASSFDGYYGYTF.

This clonotype showed up just a few times. The genes are TRBV10-3 and TRBJ2-7; D gene uncertain. The ends were cut back, 6 bases at V and 2 bases at J, with 17 bases in the middle. This CDR3 comprises 15 residues. Germline CDR1 reads ENHRY; CDR2 reads SYGVKD. CDR3 in amino acids: CAIRTVMDGPYEQYF. For the CDR3, the DNA is TGTGCCATCAGGACGGTAATGGATGGACCCTACGAGCAGTACTTC.

This chain uses TRBV10-3 with TRBJ1-5; possibly TRBD1 for D (5 bases). The CDR3 totals 13 residues. CDR1 and CDR2 (germline): ENHRY, SYGVKD. V lost 6 bases and J 2 bases, leaving 8 bases between the germline ends. The CDR3 nucleotides are TGTGCCATCAGGGGGGATGGCAATCAGCCCCAGCATTTT. Its protein is CAIRGDGNQPQHF.

On this clonotype: As the CDR3 is not closed by the conserved phenylalanine or tryptophan, this likely results from a read error. V gene TRBV5-1 combines with J gene TRBJ2-5, with 12 bases matching TRBD1. The V and J ends lost 2 bases and 2 bases, in that order; junction bases with no gene match: 4. Germline CDR1 and CDR2: SGHRS and YFSETQ. This CDR3 comprises 16 residues. In DNA, the CDR3 is TGCGCCAGCAGCTTTGGGACAGGGGGCGGTCAAGAGACCCAGTACTTG. It codes for CASSFGTGGGQETQYL.

This clonotype occurred a few times. The J gene is TRBJ2-7, the V gene TRBV5-5, with TRBD1 matching 11 bases. J lost 3 bases, V lost 4 bases, and 12 bases had no gene match. CDR1 SGHKS and CDR2 YYEKEE come from the germline V gene (reference sequence). This CDR3 is 17 amino acids long. As DNA, the CDR3 is TGTGCCAGCAGCAGAAACAGAAGGACAGGGGGCGACTACGAGCAGTACTTC. Translating it yields CASSRNRRTGGDYEQYF. Full variable domain (remainder filled in from reference TRBV5-5 and TRBJ2-7): DAGVTQSPTHLIKTRGQQVTLRCSPISGHKSVSWYQQVLGQGPQFIFQYYEKEERGRGNFPDRFSARQFPNYSSELNVNALLLGDSALYLCASSRNRRTGGDYEQYFGPGTRLTVT.

V and J are TRBV11-2 and TRBJ2-1; either TRBD1 or TRBD2 may fit D (5 bases each). This CDR3 has 16 residues. V shed 1 base and J shed 0 bases, with 10 bases lying between them. Germline V lookup: CDR1 SGHAT, CDR2 FQNNGV. The CDR3 reads CASSLGGSSSYNEQFF. DNA for the CDR3: TGTGCCAGCAGCTTAGGGGGGTCCAGCTCCTACAATGAGCAGTTCTTC.

The chain recombines TRBV7-2 with TRBJ1-5; D might be TRBD1 (6 bases). Germline CDR1 SGHTA, CDR2 FQGNSA. The CDR3 has 16 residues. Trimming shortened V by 1 base and J by 2 bases, and 12 bases separated the two germline ends. The CDR3 reads CASSLGGGLGNQPQHF. DNA for the CDR3: TGTGCCAGCAGCTTAGGAGGGGGGTTGGGCAATCAGCCCCAGCATTTT.

The CDR3 nucleotides are TGTGCCAGTAGTGGCAGGGGTCCCAATCAGCCCCAGCATTTT. It codes for CASSGRGPNQPQHF. The gene calls are TRBV19 and TRBJ1-5, with D possibly TRBD1 on 6 matching bases. V was trimmed by 5 bases and J by 3 bases, leaving 11 bases between them. CDR3 size: 14 residues. Per germline, CDR1 LNHDA and CDR2 SQIVND (reference sequence).

This clonotype was detected only a few times. V gene TRBV5-1 combines with J gene TRBJ2-3; TRBD2 matches 9 bases. Germline CDR1 SGHRS, CDR2 YFSETQ. V shed 9 bases, J shed 0 bases, and the junction held 5 bases outside the gene matches. The CDR3 totals 14 residues. Here the CDR3 DNA reads TGCGCCACCCGACTAGCGGAAAGCACAGATACGCAGTATTTT. Its protein is CATRLAESTDTQYF.

This clonotype was counted a few times. The chain joins TRBV5-1 to TRBJ2-5; D not certain. V was shortened by 1 base and J by 1 base, with 5 bases between the two germline ends. CDR3 length: 13 amino acids. Germline V CDR1 and CDR2: SGHRS, YFSETQ. DNA of the CDR3: TGCGCCAGCAGCTTGCAGACCCAAGAGACCCAGTACTTC. Its translation: CASSLQTQETQYF.

The chain carries TRBV7-3 and TRBJ2-1; tentative D call: TRBD2 (6 bases). Germline CDR1 SGHTA, CDR2 FQGTGA. Trimming cost V 1 base and J 9 bases, with 13 bases left between them. The CDR3 spans 14 residues. The CDR3 bases are TGTGCCAGCAGCTTAAACGGGGGATGGGGTGAGCAGTTCTTC. Translation: CASSLNGGWGEQFF.

This clonotype was detected a few times. The V call is TRBV6-5, the J call TRBJ1-4; D unclear. CDR3 length: 16 residues. CDR1 and CDR2 from the germline V gene are MNHEY and SVGAGI. V shed 2 bases and J shed 6 bases, with 16 bases lying between them. The CDR3 sequence is CASSYILKREDEKLFF. The CDR3 nucleotides are TGTGCCAGCAGTTACATATTAAAGCGGGAAGATGAAAAACTGTTTTTT.

The CDR3 loop reads CASSPWTSGGYNEQFF. In DNA, the CDR3 is TGCGCCAGCAGCCCCTGGACTAGCGGGGGCTACAATGAGCAGTTCTTC. The chain employs TRBV5-1 and TRBJ2-1; 13 bases agree with TRBD2. CDR1 and CDR2 (germline): SGHRS, YFSETQ. The trim removed 4 bases at V and 3 bases at J, leaving 4 bases unmatched. The CDR3 runs to 16 residues.